This TCR beta chain came from a study of shared clonotypes between healthy human individuals. The wider study: CD4 naive and memory got three plates each, CD8 naive two, CD8 memory one.

Libraries were prepared by immunoSEQ multiplex PCR; TCRdb keeps only in-frame clonotypes and omits some of them. The data hold nearly 750,000 clones, with over 60% observed a single time. Comment on this clone: Its antigen is as yet unknown. The sample carries other DNA sequences with the same CDR3.

Findings and limits, study-wide: A handful of donors showed sharing of about 4.8% of naive CD4 clonotypes.

This TCR was sampled from a woman in her twenties or thirties in good health. Source material: memory CD4+ T cells sorted from blood. Subset of the sample: CD45RA-negative fraction.

This CDR3 reads CATSRLGQGDNQPQHF. CDR3 bases: TGTGCCACCAGCCGCCTAGGACAGGGGGACAATCAGCCCCAGCATTTT. The J gene is TRBJ1-5, the V gene TRBV15, with 10 bases aligning to TRBD1. The ends lost 5 bases at V and 3 bases at J; junction bases unmatched: 7. CDR3 length: 16 residues. In germline, CDR1 is LNHNV, CDR2 YYDKDF (reference sequence).